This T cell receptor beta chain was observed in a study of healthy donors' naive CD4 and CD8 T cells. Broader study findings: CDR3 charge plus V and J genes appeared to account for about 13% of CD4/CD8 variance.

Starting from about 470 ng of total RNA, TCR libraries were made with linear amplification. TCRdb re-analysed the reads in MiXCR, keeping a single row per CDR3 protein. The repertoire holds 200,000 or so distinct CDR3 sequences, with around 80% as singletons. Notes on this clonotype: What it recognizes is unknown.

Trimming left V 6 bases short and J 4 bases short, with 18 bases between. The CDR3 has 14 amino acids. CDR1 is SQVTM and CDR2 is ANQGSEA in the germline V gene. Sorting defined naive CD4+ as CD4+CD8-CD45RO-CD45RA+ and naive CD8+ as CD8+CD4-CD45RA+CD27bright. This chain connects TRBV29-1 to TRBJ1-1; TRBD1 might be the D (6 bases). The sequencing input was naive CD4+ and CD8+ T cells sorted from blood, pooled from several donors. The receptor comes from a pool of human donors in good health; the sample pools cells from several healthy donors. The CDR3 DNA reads TGCAGCGTCATACAGTATGACAGGAGCACTGAAGCTTTCTTT. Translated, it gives CSVIQYDRSTEAFF.